This T cell receptor beta chain is from a study of vaccination and CD4 T cells after COVID-19. CDR3 length: 14 amino acids. CDR1 is MNHEY, CDR2 SMNVEV, per germline (reference sequence). J lost 6 bases, V lost 3 bases, and 5 bases had no gene match. The Oncomine TCR Beta short-read assay was applied to DNA of cultured CD4+ T cells. TCRdb recomputed calls from the PCR reads with MiXCR, one row per CDR3 protein. This table has approximately 12,000 distinct CDR3 sequences, around half appearing once. Indicated treatment: approximately 9-day PBMC culture with coronavirus spike peptide pools or control peptides (ViraFEST assay). Each well received a few million PBMCs, cultured with roughly 9.9 IU/ml IL-2 and roughly 9 ug/ml peptide pools. This clonotype ranks as medium-sized. Its specificity is unknown.

The TCR comes from a human donor with COVID-19. The chain uses TRBV27 and TRBJ1-5; the match to TRBD1 covers 7 bases. This specimen was cultured CD4+ T cells from blood, taken after SARS-CoV-2 vaccination. The CDR3 loop reads CASSLRQGSQPQHF. In DNA, the CDR3 is TGTGCCAGCAGTTTGAGACAGGGCAGTCAGCCCCAGCATTTT.